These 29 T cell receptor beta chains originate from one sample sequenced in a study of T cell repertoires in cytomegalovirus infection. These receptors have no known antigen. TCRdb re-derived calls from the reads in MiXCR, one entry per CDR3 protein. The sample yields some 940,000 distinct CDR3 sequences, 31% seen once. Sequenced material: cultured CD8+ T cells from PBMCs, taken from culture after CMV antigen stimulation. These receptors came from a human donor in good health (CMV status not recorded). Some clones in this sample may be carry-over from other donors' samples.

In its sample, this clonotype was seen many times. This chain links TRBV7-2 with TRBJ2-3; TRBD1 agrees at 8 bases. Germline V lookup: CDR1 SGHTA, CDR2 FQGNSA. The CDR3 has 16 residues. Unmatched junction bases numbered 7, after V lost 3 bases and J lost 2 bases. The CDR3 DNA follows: TGTGCCAGCAGCTTCCGCCGGACAGGGCTCACAGATACGCAGTATTTT. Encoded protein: CASSFRRTGLTDTQYF.

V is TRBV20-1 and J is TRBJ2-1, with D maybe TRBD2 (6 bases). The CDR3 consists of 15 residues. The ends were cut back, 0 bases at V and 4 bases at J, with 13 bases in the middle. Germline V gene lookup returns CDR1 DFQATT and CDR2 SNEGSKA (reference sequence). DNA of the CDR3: TGCAGTGCTAGAGATAAGAATGGGAGGTACAATGAGCAGTTCTTC. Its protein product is CSARDKNGRYNEQFF.

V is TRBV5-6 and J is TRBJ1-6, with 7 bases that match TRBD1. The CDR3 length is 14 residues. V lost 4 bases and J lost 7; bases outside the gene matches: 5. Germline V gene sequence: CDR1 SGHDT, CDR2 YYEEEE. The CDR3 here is CASSLDRVNSPLHF. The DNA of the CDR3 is TGTGCCAGCAGCCTCGACAGGGTAAATTCACCCCTCCACTTT.

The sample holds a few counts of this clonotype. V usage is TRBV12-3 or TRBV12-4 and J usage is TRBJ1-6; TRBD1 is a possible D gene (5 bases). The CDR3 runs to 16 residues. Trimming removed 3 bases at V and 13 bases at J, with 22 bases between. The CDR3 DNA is TGTGCCAGCAGTTTTGGGACCGTGGATTCTCTGGGGCCCCTCCACTTT. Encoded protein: CASSFGTVDSLGPLHF.

The CDR3 sequence: CASSEDPHKKMNTEAFF. The CDR3, as DNA: TGTGCCAGCAGTGAAGATCCGCACAAGAAAATGAACACTGAAGCTTTCTTT. The V call is TRBV6-1, the J call TRBJ1-1; D not resolved. The CDR3 covers 17 residues. In germline, CDR1 is MNHNS, CDR2 SASEGT. Between the trimmed V and J ends, which lost 1 base and 0 bases, there was a span of 15 bases.

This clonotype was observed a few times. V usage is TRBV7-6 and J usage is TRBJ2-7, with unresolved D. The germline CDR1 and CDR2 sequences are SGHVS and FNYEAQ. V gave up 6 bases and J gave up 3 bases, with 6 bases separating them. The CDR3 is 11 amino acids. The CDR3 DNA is TGTGCCAGCAGAGGAGACTACGAGCAGTACTTC. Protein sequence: CASRGDYEQYF.

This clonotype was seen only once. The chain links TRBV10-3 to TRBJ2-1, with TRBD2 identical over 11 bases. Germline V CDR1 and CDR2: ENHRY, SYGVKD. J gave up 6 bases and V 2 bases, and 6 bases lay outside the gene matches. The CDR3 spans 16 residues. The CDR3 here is CAISETSGGPSNEQFF. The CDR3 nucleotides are TGTGCCATCAGTGAGACTAGCGGGGGACCATCCAATGAGCAGTTCTTC.

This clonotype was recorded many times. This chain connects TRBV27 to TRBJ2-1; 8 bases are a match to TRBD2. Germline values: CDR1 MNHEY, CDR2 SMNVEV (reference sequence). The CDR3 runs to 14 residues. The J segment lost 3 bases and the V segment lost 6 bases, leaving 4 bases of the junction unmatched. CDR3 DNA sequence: TGTGCCAGCAGCTTGGGGACTAGCTACAATGAGCAGTTCTTC. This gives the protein CASSLGTSYNEQFF.

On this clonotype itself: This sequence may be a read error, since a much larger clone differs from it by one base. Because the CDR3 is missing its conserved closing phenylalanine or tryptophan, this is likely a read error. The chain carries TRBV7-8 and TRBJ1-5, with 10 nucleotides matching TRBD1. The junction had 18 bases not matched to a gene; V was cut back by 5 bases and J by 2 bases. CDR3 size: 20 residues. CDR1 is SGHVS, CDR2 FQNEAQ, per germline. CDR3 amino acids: CASSPTGWGQGLNGNQPQHL. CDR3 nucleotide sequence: TGTGCCAGCAGCCCCACAGGTTGGGGACAGGGGTTAAATGGCAATCAGCCCCAGCATTTG.

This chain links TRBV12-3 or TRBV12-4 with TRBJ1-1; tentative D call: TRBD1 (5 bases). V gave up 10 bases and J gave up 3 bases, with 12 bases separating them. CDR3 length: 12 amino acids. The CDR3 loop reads CANNDRYTEAFF. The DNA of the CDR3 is TGTGCCAACAATGACAGATACACTGAAGCTTTCTTT.

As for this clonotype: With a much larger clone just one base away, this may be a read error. CDR3 nucleotide sequence: TGTGTCAGCAGCGGTCAAGCGGGGTGGGAGACCCAGTACTTC. Amino acid sequence: CVSSGQAGWETQYF. This chain joins TRBV11-2 and TRBJ2-5; 7 positions agree with TRBD2. CDR1 and CDR2 from the germline V gene are SGHAT and FQNNGV. The CDR3 is made up of 14 amino acids.

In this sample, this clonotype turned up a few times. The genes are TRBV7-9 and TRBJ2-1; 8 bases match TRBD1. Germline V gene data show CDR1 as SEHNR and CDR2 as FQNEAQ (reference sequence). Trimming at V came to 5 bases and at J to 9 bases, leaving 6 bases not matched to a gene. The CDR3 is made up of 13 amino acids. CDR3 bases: TGTGCCAGCAGCCCCAGACAGGGGCCTGAGCAGTTCTTC. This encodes CASSPRQGPEQFF.

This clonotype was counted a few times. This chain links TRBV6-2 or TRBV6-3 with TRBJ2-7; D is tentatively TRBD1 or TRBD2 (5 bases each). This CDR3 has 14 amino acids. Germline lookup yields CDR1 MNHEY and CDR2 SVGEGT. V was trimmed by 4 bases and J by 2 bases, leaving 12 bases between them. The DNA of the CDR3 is TGTGCCAGCAGTTTGTCCGGGGCGACCTACGAGCAGTACGTC. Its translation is CASSLSGATYEQYV.

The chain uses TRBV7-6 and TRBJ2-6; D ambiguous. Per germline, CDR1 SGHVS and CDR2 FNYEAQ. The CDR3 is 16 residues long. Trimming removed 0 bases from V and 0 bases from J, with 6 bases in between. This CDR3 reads CASSLAPRSGANVLTF. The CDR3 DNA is TGTGCCAGCAGCTTAGCTCCACGCTCTGGGGCCAACGTCCTGACTTTC.

CDR3 residues: CASSYSTLPGAMNTEAFF. The DNA of the CDR3 is TGTGCCAGCAGTTACTCGACTTTACCGGGGGCCATGAACACTGAAGCTTTCTTT. The V gene is TRBV6-6, the J gene TRBJ1-1; D may be TRBD1 (6 bases). Germline V gene sequence: CDR1 MNHNY, CDR2 SVGAGI (reference sequence). CDR3 length: 18 residues. V lost 0 bases, J lost 0 bases, and 17 bases lay in between.

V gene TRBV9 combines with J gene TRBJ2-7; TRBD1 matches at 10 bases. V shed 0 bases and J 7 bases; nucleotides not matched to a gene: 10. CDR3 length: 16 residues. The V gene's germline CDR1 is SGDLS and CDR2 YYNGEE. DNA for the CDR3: TGTGCCAGCAGCGTAGGTCCGGACAGGGGGGACGGGGAGCAGTACTTC. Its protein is CASSVGPDRGDGEQYF.

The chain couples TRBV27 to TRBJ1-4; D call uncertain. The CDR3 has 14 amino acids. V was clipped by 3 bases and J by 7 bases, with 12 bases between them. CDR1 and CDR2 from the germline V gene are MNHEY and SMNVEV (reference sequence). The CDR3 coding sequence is TGTGCCAGCAGTTTTGGGGTCTTTGGTGAAAAACTGTTTTTT. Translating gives CASSFGVFGEKLFF.

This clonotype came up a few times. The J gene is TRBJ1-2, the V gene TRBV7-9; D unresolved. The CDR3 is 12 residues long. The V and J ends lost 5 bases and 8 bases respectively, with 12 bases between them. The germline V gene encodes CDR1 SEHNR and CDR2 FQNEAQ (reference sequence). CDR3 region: CASSKMGGGYTF. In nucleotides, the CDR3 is TGTGCCAGCAGCAAAATGGGAGGCGGCTACACCTTC.

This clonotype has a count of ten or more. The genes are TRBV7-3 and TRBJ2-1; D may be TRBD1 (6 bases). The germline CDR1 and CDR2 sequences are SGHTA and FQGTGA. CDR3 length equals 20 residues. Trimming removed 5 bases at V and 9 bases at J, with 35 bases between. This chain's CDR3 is CASSPSTKPGGRGSGGEQFF. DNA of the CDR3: TGTGCCAGCAGCCCATCGACGAAACCTGGTGGCAGGGGAAGTGGGGGTGAGCAGTTCTTC.

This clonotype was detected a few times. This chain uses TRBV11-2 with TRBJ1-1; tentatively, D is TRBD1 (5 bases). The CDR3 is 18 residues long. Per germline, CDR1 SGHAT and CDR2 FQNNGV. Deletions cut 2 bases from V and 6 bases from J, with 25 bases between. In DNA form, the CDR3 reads TGTGCCAGCAGCTTATATGGACCAAGTCAGGGACGGATCGCTGAAGCTTTCTTT. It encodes CASSLYGPSQGRIAEAFF.

CDR3 coding DNA: TGCGCCAGCAGTCAATCGGGACCGAGCTACGAGCAGTACGTC. It translates to CASSQSGPSYEQYV. The chain has TRBV23-1 and TRBJ2-7; possibly TRBD1 or TRBD2 for D (5 bases each). TRBV23-1 is recorded as an ORF, its role being uncertain. Trimming took off 0 bases at V and 3 bases at J, with 9 bases between the two ends. The CDR3 length is 14 residues.

Here the CDR3 reads CASSPPDSLNSPLHF. The CDR3 DNA is TGTGCCAGCAGTCCACCCGACAGTCTTAATTCACCCCTCCACTTT. The chain recombines TRBV27 with TRBJ1-6, with a tentative D call TRBD1 (5 bases). CDR3 length: 15 residues. Germline CDR1 and CDR2: MNHEY and SMNVEV (reference sequence). Between the trimmed V and J ends, which lost 5 bases and 6 bases, there was a span of 14 bases.

The CDR3 DNA sequence: TGTGCCAGCAGTGAAGCAATGAGGCTAAATCAGCCCCAGCATTTT. Amino acid sequence: CASSEAMRLNQPQHF. The chain joins TRBV6-1 to TRBJ1-5, with no clear D. Germline CDR1 reads MNHNS; CDR2 reads SASEGT. The CDR3 loop spans 15 amino acids. Trimming removed 0 bases from V and 4 bases from J, with 10 bases in between.

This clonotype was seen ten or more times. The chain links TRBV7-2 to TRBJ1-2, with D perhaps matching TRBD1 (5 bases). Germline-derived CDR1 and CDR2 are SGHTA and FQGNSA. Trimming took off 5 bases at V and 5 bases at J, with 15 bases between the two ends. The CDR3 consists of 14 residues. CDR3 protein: CASSLGTRGYGYTF. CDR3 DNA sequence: TGTGCCAGCAGCCTCGGGACTCGGGGGTATGGCTACACCTTC.

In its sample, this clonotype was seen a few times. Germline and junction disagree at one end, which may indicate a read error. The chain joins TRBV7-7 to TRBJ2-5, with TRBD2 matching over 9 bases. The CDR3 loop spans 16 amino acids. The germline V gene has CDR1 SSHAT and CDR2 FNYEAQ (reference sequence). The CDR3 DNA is TGTGCTAGCAGCTTAGAAGCGGGGGGCTCTCGGGAGACCCAGTACTTC. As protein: CASSLEAGGSRETQYF.

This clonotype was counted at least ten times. CDR3 nucleotide sequence: TGTGCCAGCAGTACCGACCGAGTTAGTGAAAAACTGTTTTTT. Translation gives CASSTDRVSEKLFF. This chain links TRBV28 with TRBJ1-4; no clear D. Germline-derived CDR1 and CDR2 are MDHEN and SYDVKM. The CDR3 extends over 14 amino acids. The V and J ends lost 5 bases and 7 bases respectively, with 14 bases between them.

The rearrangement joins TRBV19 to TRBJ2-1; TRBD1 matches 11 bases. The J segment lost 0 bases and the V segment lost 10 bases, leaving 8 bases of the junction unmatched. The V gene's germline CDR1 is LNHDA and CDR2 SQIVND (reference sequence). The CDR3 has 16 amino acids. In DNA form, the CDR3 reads TGTGCCACCCGGGACAGGGGGGAAAGCTCCTACAATGAGCAGTTCTTC. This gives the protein CATRDRGESSYNEQFF.

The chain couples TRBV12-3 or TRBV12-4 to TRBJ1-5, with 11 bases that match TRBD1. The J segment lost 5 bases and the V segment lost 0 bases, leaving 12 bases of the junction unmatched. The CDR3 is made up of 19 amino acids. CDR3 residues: CASSLAYRRTGGKYQPQHF. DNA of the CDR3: TGTGCCAGCAGTTTAGCCTACCGGCGGACAGGGGGCAAGTATCAGCCCCAGCATTTT.

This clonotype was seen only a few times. CDR3 sequence (DNA): TGCGCCAGCAGCTATTGGGGCCCCTACAATGAGCAGTTCTTC. Its translation is CASSYWGPYNEQFF. V gene TRBV5-1 combines with J gene TRBJ2-1; the D gene is possibly TRBD1 (5 bases). The CDR3 loop spans 14 amino acids. Trimming cost V 3 bases and J 2 bases, with 9 bases left between them. CDR1 and CDR2 from the germline V gene are SGHRS and YFSETQ.